The present TCR beta chain was sequenced within a study of T cells after posttransplantation cyclophosphamide. Study results and caveats: Later blood repertoires were often dominated by clones from the donor CD8+ memory compartment. TRB clonality was highly associated with recipient CMV seropositivity and reactivation.

Only in-frame clones appear in the TCRdb table, and some are missing; sequencing was by immunoSEQ multiplex PCR. This table has tens of thousands of clones, roughly 91% appearing once. Per germline, CDR1 GTSNPN and CDR2 SVGIG (reference sequence). The length of the CDR3 is 14 residues. V was shortened by 5 bases and J by 7 bases, with 18 bases between the two germline ends. A marrow graft followed busulfan-fludarabine conditioning, with cyclophosphamide on days +3 and +4. Note on this clone: Antigen specificity is unknown.

The input for sequencing was PBMCs, taken 55 to 70 days after allogeneic stem cell transplant with posttransplant cyclophosphamide. The chain employs TRBV30 and TRBJ2-1; a possible D gene is TRBD2 (6 bases). This sequence originates from a male patient aged 55 to 69 who received an allogeneic stem cell transplant from a related donor and was CMV-positive. Some T cells may be transferred from the graft donor. The CDR3 nucleotides are TGTGCCTGGGGGGGAGGCCTTGAGGTGAATGAGCAGTTCTTC. Protein product: CAWGGGLEVNEQFF.